This T cell receptor beta chain originates from a study of vaccination and CD4 T cells after COVID-19. Sequenced with the Oncomine TCR Beta short-read assay was DNA taken from cultured CD4+ T cells. Each CDR3 protein gets one entry after TCRdb re-called the PCR reads with MiXCR. The sample holds about 20,000 distinct CDR3 sequences, 50% to 55% seen once. The CDR3 totals 16 residues. CDR1 GTSNPN and CDR2 SVGIG come from the germline V gene (reference sequence). V gave up 4 bases and J gave up 4 bases, with 22 bases separating them. The treatment is: roughly 11-day PBMC culture with coronavirus spike peptide pools or control peptides (ViraFEST assay). This clonotype has more than one count but fewer than ten. Its antigen remains unidentified. Overall study findings and caveats: Researchers report that 304 of 307 vaccine-specific clones in convalescent patients proved spike mono-reactive.

Sequencing used CD4+ T cells from blood, cultured in vitro. The chain couples TRBV30 to TRBJ1-2; TRBD1 is a possible D gene (5 bases). The TCR originated in a human donor who had recovered from COVID-19. CDR3 sequence (DNA): TGTGCCTGGACCACGGGGGGAGTCTCCCTGGCCTATGGCTACACCTTC. It encodes CAWTTGGVSLAYGYTF.